This TCR beta chain is from a study of T cell changes during pregnancy in multiple sclerosis. The V gene lost 1 base and the J gene lost 0 bases, with 9 bases spanning the gap. The CDR3 runs to 15 residues. CDR1 is SEHNR, CDR2 FQNEAQ, per germline (reference sequence). Sequenced by immunoSEQ multiplex PCR; TCRdb stores in-frame clones only, minus some. The table includes around 100,000 clones, about nine tenths detected once. The specimen was peripheral blood, collected after pregnancy. V gene TRBV7-9 combines with J gene TRBJ1-1; D gene unclear. The receptor's source is a female donor with multiple sclerosis, enrolled in a pregnancy study. This CDR3 reads CASSLGGTMNTEAFF. CDR3 nucleotide sequence: TGTGCCAGCAGCTTAGGAGGTACAATGAACACTGAAGCTTTCTTT. Full variable domain (missing parts from reference TRBV7-9 and TRBJ1-1): DTGVSQNPRHKITKRGQNVTFRCDPISEHNRLYWYRQTLGQGPEFLTYFQNEAQLEKSRLLSDRFSAERPKGSFSTLEIQRTEQGDSAMYLCASSLGGTMNTEAFFGQGTRLTVV.